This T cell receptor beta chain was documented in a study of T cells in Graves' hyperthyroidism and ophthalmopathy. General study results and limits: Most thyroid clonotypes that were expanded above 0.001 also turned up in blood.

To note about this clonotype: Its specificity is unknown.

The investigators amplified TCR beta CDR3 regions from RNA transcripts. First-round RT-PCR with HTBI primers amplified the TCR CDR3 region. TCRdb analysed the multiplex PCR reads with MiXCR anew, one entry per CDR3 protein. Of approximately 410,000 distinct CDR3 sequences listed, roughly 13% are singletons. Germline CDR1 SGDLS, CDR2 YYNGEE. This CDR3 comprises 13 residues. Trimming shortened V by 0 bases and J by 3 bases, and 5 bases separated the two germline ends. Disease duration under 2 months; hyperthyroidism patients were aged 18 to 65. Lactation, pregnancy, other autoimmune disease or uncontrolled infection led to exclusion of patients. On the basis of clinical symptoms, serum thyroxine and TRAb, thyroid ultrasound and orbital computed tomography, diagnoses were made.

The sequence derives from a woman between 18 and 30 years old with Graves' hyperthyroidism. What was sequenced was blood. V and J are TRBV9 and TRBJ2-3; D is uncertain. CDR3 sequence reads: CASSVEVTDTQYF. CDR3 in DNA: TGTGCCAGCAGCGTAGAGGTGACAGATACGCAGTATTTT. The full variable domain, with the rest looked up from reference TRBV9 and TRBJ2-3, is DSGVTQTPKHLITATGQRVTLRCSPRSGDLSVYWYQQSLDQGLQFLIQYYNGEERAKGNILERFSAQQFPDLHSELNLSSLELGDSALYFCASSVEVTDTQYFGPGTRLTVL.